A single sample gave rise to the 21 T cell receptor beta chains below, sequenced in a study of blood T cell repertoires in COVID-19. Measured with immunoSEQ multiplex PCR; TCRdb has only the in-frame clones, and not every one. This table holds around 620,000 clones, around 90% found once. Sequencing used peripheral blood. The receptors were gathered from a woman aged 18-29 years with acute or convalescent COVID-19.

The J gene is TRBJ1-1, the V gene TRBV11-2, with 9 bases fitting TRBD1. CDR1 SGHAT and CDR2 FQNNGV come from the germline V gene. Losses at the gene ends were 5 bases for V and 11 bases for J; bases not matched to a gene: 12. This CDR3 has 14 residues. CDR3 sequence: CASSRPGQGRGAFF. CDR3 coding DNA: TGTGCCAGCAGCCGACCGGGACAGGGAAGAGGCGCTTTCTTT.

V gene TRBV7-9 combines with J gene TRBJ1-2, with D maybe TRBD1 (5 bases). V was pared by 4 bases and J by 0 bases, with 12 bases between. Germline V lookup: CDR1 SEHNR, CDR2 FQNEAQ (reference sequence). The CDR3 spans 15 residues. The CDR3 nucleotides read TGTGCCAGCAGCTCGACAGACACTCCTAACTATGGCTACACCTTC. This gives the protein CASSSTDTPNYGYTF.

V gene TRBV5-6 combines with J gene TRBJ1-2; TRBD1 is a possible D gene (5 bases). The CDR3 has 14 amino acids. The ends were cut back, 2 bases at V and 2 bases at J, with 10 bases in the middle. CDR1 is SGHDT and CDR2 is YYEEEE in the germline V gene. As DNA, the CDR3 is TGTGCCAGCAGCTTTGATCAGGGAAACTATGGCTACACCTTC. Translated: CASSFDQGNYGYTF.

This chain joins TRBV2 and TRBJ2-7; 9 bases agree with TRBD1. The CDR3 spans 15 residues. CDR1 SNHLY and CDR2 FYNNEI come from the germline V gene. The ends lost 8 bases at V and 4 bases at J; junction bases unmatched: 12. The CDR3 loop is CASVMSGTGSYEQYF. CDR3 DNA: TGTGCCAGCGTAATGTCCGGGACAGGGAGTTACGAGCAGTACTTC.

The V gene is TRBV7-6, the J gene TRBJ2-2, with 9 nucleotides matching TRBD1. The ends lost 4 bases at V and 3 bases at J; junction bases unmatched: 9. The CDR3 loop spans 17 amino acids. The germline V gene has CDR1 SGHVS and CDR2 FNYEAQ. In DNA form, the CDR3 reads TGTGCCAGCAGCTCACCGGGACAGGGAATCTACACCGGGGAGCTGTTTTTT. It translates to CASSSPGQGIYTGELFF.

CDR3 nucleotides: TGCAGCGTTATCCCACCGGGACTAGCTACAGATGAGCAGTTCTTC. The encoded protein is CSVIPPGLATDEQFF. The rearrangement joins TRBV29-1 to TRBJ2-1, with 9 nucleotides matching TRBD2. CDR1 and CDR2 from the germline V gene are SQVTM and ANQGSEA. There are 15 residues in the CDR3. V trimming: 5 bases; J trimming: 8 bases; junction bases outside the gene matches: 13.

V gene TRBV6-5 combines with J gene TRBJ1-2; D gene ambiguous. V was shortened by 8 bases and J by 8 bases, with 24 bases between the two germline ends. Germline CDR1 is MNHEY and CDR2 is SVGAGI. This CDR3 has 15 residues. The CDR3 loop is CASSLALDGPGGYTF. The CDR3 DNA reads TGTGCCAGCTCGTTGGCCCTCGATGGTCCTGGCGGCTACACCTTC.

The genes are TRBV4-1 and TRBJ2-7, with 14 bases that match TRBD2. The ends lost 4 bases at V and 4 bases at J; junction bases unmatched: 3. The CDR3 totals 15 residues. The germline V gene has CDR1 MGHRA and CDR2 YSYEKL. The DNA for the CDR3 is TGCGCCAGCAGCCGACTAGCGGGGGGGCCTTACGAGCAGTACTTC. Residues: CASSRLAGGPYEQYF.

This clone was seen a single time. The chain is built from TRBV5-4 and TRBJ2-7, with a weak D call TRBD2 (6 bases). Germline V gives CDR1 SGHNT, CDR2 YYREEE (reference sequence). The CDR3 covers 15 residues. V gave up 0 bases and J gave up 3 bases, with 13 bases separating them. CDR3 protein: CASSLGPGLSYEQYF. DNA of the CDR3: TGTGCCAGCAGCTTGGGTCCGGGACTGAGCTACGAGCAGTACTTC.

This clone appeared a single time. J is TRBJ2-7 and V is TRBV4-1; no definite D call. Trimming removed 0 bases from V and 3 bases from J, with 9 bases in between. The V gene's germline CDR1 is MGHRA and CDR2 YSYEKL. The length of the CDR3 is 14 residues. CDR3: CASSQDLRYYEQYF. The DNA of the CDR3 is TGCGCCAGCAGCCAAGATCTCCGCTACTACGAGCAGTACTTC.

The chain is built from TRBV7-2 and TRBJ1-6; D is possibly TRBD1 (6 bases). The V gene's germline CDR1 is SGHTA and CDR2 FQGNSA. Trimming took 4 bases from V and 8 from J, leaving 15 bases between them. The CDR3 consists of 15 residues. The CDR3 DNA reads TGTGCCAGCAGCTCATGGTTCCAGGGGTATTCACCCCTCCACTTT. As protein: CASSSWFQGYSPLHF.

This sequence joins TRBV15 and TRBJ1-2; D might be TRBD1 (5 bases). V was cut by 4 bases and J by 8 bases, with 17 bases left in between. In germline, CDR1 is LNHNV, CDR2 YYDKDF (reference sequence). The CDR3 contains 14 residues. The CDR3: CATSTRTTGVGYTF. In DNA form, the CDR3 reads TGTGCCACCAGCACGAGGACCACGGGGGTGGGCTACACCTTC.

The chain employs TRBV6-1 and TRBJ1-4, with D maybe TRBD1 (6 bases). Looked up from germline, CDR1 is MNHNS and CDR2 is SASEGT. The V end lost 3 bases, the J end lost 2 bases, and 10 bases lay between the germline ends. The CDR3 runs 15 residues. The CDR3 reads CASSDSTGTNEKLFF. CDR3 in DNA: TGTGCCAGCAGTGATTCAACAGGGACTAATGAAAAACTGTTTTTT.

This chain connects TRBV19 to TRBJ1-6, with TRBD1 matching over 9 bases. The CDR3 contains 16 residues. The V gene's germline CDR1 is LNHDA and CDR2 SQIVND (reference sequence). V gave up 5 bases and J gave up 6 bases; unmatched junction bases: 8. Here the CDR3 reads CASSLLQGASNSPLHF. CDR3 sequence (DNA): TGTGCCAGTAGTCTCCTACAGGGGGCGAGTAATTCACCCCTCCACTTT. Using reference TRBV19 and TRBJ1-6 for the parts outside the CDR3, the full variable domain is DGGITQSPKYLFRKEGQNVTLSCEQNLNHDAMYWYRQDPGQGLRLIYYSQIVNDFQKGDIAEGYSVSREKKESFPLTVTSAQKNPTAFYLCASSLLQGASNSPLHFGNGTRLTVT.

The V and J genes are TRBV5-1 and TRBJ2-5; TRBD1 might be the D (6 bases). V was pared by 0 bases and J by 1 base, with 19 bases between. This CDR3 region has 18 residues. Per the germline V gene, CDR1 is SGHRS and CDR2 is YFSETQ. CDR3 in DNA: TGCGCCAGCAGCTTGGTTTGGGGTACCGGGACAAGCCAAGAGACCCAGTACTTC. Translation gives CASSLVWGTGTSQETQYF.

The V gene is TRBV5-1, the J gene TRBJ2-1, with 10 bases that match TRBD1. Germline V lookup: CDR1 SGHRS, CDR2 YFSETQ. V gave up 0 bases and J gave up 8 bases; unmatched junction bases: 8. CDR3 size: 16 residues. CDR3 DNA sequence: TGCGCCAGCAGCTTGGAGCCGGGACAGGGGTGGCATGAGCAGTTCTTC. Its translation is CASSLEPGQGWHEQFF. The variable domain in full, with the rest retrieved from reference TRBV5-1 and TRBJ2-1, is KAGVTQTPRYLIKTRGQQVTLSCSPISGHRSVSWYQQTPGQGLQFLFEYFSETQRNKGNFPGRFSGRQFSNSRSEMNVSTLELGDSALYLCASSLEPGQGWHEQFFGPGTRLTVL.

The rearrangement uses TRBV3-1 (or the pseudogene TRBV3-2) and TRBJ1-2; perhaps TRBD1 as D (6 bases). The germline gives CDR1 LGHDT, CDR2 YNNKEL (reference sequence). The length of the CDR3 is 13 residues. The germline V and J ends were trimmed by 0 bases and 8 bases, with 10 bases remaining between them. The DNA of the CDR3 is TGTGCCAGCAGCCAAGATGCAGGGGTAGGCTACACCTTC. Its protein product is CASSQDAGVGYTF.

The CDR3, as DNA: TGTGCCAGCAGTCCAGACCAAGAGACCCAGTACTTC. Its protein is CASSPDQETQYF. The gene calls are TRBV14 and TRBJ2-5, with D uncertain. The CDR3 length is 12 residues. V lost 6 bases and J 0 bases, leaving 5 bases between the germline ends. CDR1 and CDR2 (germline): SGHDN, FVKESK.

V and J are TRBV30 and TRBJ1-6; D gene ambiguous. Germline V lookup: CDR1 GTSNPN, CDR2 SVGIG (reference sequence). This CDR3 is 13 amino acids long. In DNA form, the CDR3 reads TGTGTCCTCGGGGTGGGCAGAAATTCACCCCTCCACTTT. This codes for CVLGVGRNSPLHF.

This chain's CDR3 is CASIGLEAEAFF. The CDR3, as DNA: TGTGCCAGTATAGGGCTGGAGGCTGAAGCTTTCTTT. The rearrangement joins TRBV19 to TRBJ1-1; D is unresolved. This CDR3 region has 12 residues. The germline V and J ends were trimmed by 7 bases and 6 bases, with 12 bases remaining between them. Germline V lookup: CDR1 LNHDA, CDR2 SQIVND (reference sequence).

The J gene is TRBJ1-6, the V gene TRBV11-3; TRBD1 matches at 7 bases. This CDR3 has 16 amino acids. Looked up from germline, CDR1 is SGHNT and CDR2 is YENEEA. After removal of 6 bases from V and 1 base from J, the junction contained 6 bases not matched to a gene. CDR3 residues: CASRTGELSYNSPLHF. Here the CDR3 DNA reads TGTGCCAGCAGAACAGGGGAGTTATCCTATAATTCACCCCTCCACTTT.